These 10 T cell receptor beta chains were all obtained from the same sample, sequenced in a study of T cell repertoires in aging, cancer and after chemotherapy. Rearranged V-D-J TRB sequences were amplified with a mixed TRB-A/B primer pool. One entry per CDR3 protein results from TCRdb running MiXCR on the multiplex PCR reads. Of about 11,000 distinct CDR3 sequences detected, 20% to 30% appear once; the ten largest clones hold 1.5% to 2%. Amplification of TCR beta used genomic DNA extracted from peripheral blood. The sequencing sample was made of blood. The receptors come from a human donor in good health.

This chain joins TRBV18 and TRBJ1-1, with a tentative D call TRBD1 (6 bases). Germline V lookup: CDR1 KGHSH, CDR2 LQKENI. Trimming pared 3 bases from V and 5 bases from J, leaving 16 bases between. CDR3 length: 15 residues. CDR3 region: CASSPPPQGGTEAFF. CDR3 sequence (DNA): TGTGCCAGCTCACCGCCTCCACAGGGCGGGACTGAAGCTTTCTTT.

This clonotype turned up a few times. CDR3 protein: CASSPSDRGRRGYTF. The CDR3 nucleotides are TGCGCCAGCAGCCCTTCGGACAGGGGGCGTCGGGGCTACACCTTC. The gene calls are TRBV4-3 and TRBJ1-2, with 11 nucleotides matching TRBD1. This CDR3 is built from 15 residues. Germline values: CDR1 LGHNA, CDR2 YSLEER. V was pared by 4 bases and J by 8 bases, with 9 bases of the junction left unmatched.

This clonotype rates as medium-sized. The chain links TRBV6-5 to TRBJ2-2; TRBD2 matches at 12 bases. The length of the CDR3 is 16 residues. The V gene's germline CDR1 is MNHEY and CDR2 SVGAGI. V lost 0 bases to trimming and J lost 5 bases; unmatched junction nucleotides: 1. CDR3 protein: CASSYSGLAGTGELFF. The CDR3 coding sequence is TGTGCCAGCAGTTACTCTGGACTAGCGGGGACCGGGGAGCTGTTTTTT.

The chain employs TRBV9 and TRBJ2-5, with TRBD2 identical over 15 bases. The CDR3 consists of 16 residues. Losses at the gene ends were 3 bases for V and 4 bases for J; bases not matched to a gene: 4. Germline V gene data show CDR1 as SGDLS and CDR2 as YYNGEE. The CDR3 region has the DNA TGTGCCAGCAGCGCCACGGGACTAGCGGGGGGAGAGACCCAGTACTTC. Its protein product is CASSATGLAGGETQYF.

V gene TRBV5-4 combines with J gene TRBJ1-1, with D possibly TRBD1 on 5 matching bases. Germline CDR1 and CDR2: SGHNT and YYREEE (reference sequence). This CDR3 is 15 amino acids long. Trimming stripped 3 bases from V and 3 bases from J, with 15 bases between. CDR3 sequence: CASSWAGGMDTEAFF. CDR3 in DNA: TGTGCCAGCAGCTGGGCGGGGGGGATGGACACTGAAGCTTTCTTT.

The rearrangement links TRBV6-5 to TRBJ2-3; D possibly uses TRBD1 or TRBD2 (5 bases each). Trimming stripped 0 bases from V and 1 base from J, with 8 bases between. CDR3 length: 15 amino acids. From germline, CDR1 is MNHEY and CDR2 SVGAGI. The CDR3 protein is CASSYSGVGTDTQYF. The CDR3 DNA sequence: TGTGCCAGCAGTTACTCGGGGGTCGGCACAGATACGCAGTATTTT.

The chain recombines TRBV5-1 with TRBJ2-7; D uncertain. CDR3 length: 12 residues. Trimming removed 5 bases from V and 6 bases from J, with 12 bases in between. The germline V gene has CDR1 SGHRS and CDR2 YFSETQ. The CDR3 coding sequence is TGCGCCAGCAGTTCCCGGGCTGGCGAGCAGTACTTC. Protein sequence: CASSSRAGEQYF. The full variable domain, its missing parts supplied by reference TRBV5-1 and TRBJ2-7, is KAGVTQTPRYLIKTRGQQVTLSCSPISGHRSVSWYQQTPGQGLQFLFEYFSETQRNKGNFPGRFSGRQFSNSRSEMNVSTLELGDSALYLCASSSRAGEQYFGPGTRLTVT.

In this sample, this clonotype turned up a few times. The chain recombines TRBV20-1 with TRBJ2-3; D uncertain. V was pared by 5 bases and J by 1 base, with 10 bases between. The CDR3 totals 13 residues. The V gene's germline CDR1 is DFQATT and CDR2 SNEGSKA (reference sequence). CDR3 residues: CSARRLGTDTQYF. Written as DNA, the CDR3 is TGCAGTGCTCGCCGTCTGGGCACAGATACGCAGTATTTT.

Concerning this clonotype: An end of the junction does not agree with germline; a read error may underlie this. This chain uses TRBV2 with TRBJ1-3; D gene unclear. There are 12 residues in the CDR3. The germline V gene has CDR1 SNHLY and CDR2 FYNNEI. The CDR3 protein is CASSEEHYTIYF. The CDR3 DNA reads TGTGCCAGCAGCGAAGAACACTACACCATATATTTT.

Sample share makes this clonotype medium-sized. V usage is TRBV15 and J usage is TRBJ1-1; D ambiguous. Germline V CDR1 and CDR2: LNHNV, YYDKDF (reference sequence). Trimming took off 0 bases at V and 7 bases at J, with 12 bases between the two ends. This CDR3 has 14 residues. Here the CDR3 reads CATSRDMRADEAFF. CDR3 sequence (DNA): TGTGCCACCAGCAGAGATATGAGGGCAGATGAAGCTTTCTTT.